One T cell receptor (beta chain) is described in this entry. Its antigen remains unknown. Combining a sample-barcoded 5' primer with a J-beta primer mix, a second PCR ran for roughly 6 to 11 cycles. MiXCR, run by TCRdb on the 5' RACE reads, gives a single entry per CDR3 protein. Of around 1,000,000 distinct CDR3 sequences listed, about 25% are singletons. V was clipped by 6 bases and J by 11 bases, with 20 bases between them. Germline loops: CDR1 ENHRY, CDR2 SYGVKD. The CDR3 spans 14 residues. This sample is drawn from a study of blood T cells in healthy people across ages. Whole-study results and caveats: Older age went with lower TCR beta diversity per million T cells, in a roughly linear way.

This sample also appeared in a second study, on T cells of mothers and their children. That report notes: A few healthy Caucasian mothers, along with their six children, served as the donors.

This TCR came from a girl aged 2 to 9 in good health. What was sequenced was blood. The rearrangement links TRBV10-3 to TRBJ1-3; D remains unclear. The CDR3 DNA is TGTGCCATCAGCAGACGGGCGGTCGGGTTCCCCATATATTTT. This codes for CAISRRAVGFPIYF.